This TCR beta chain was identified in a study of blood T cell repertoires in COVID-19. Turning to the study itself: The samples span acute and convalescent COVID-19 from the United States, Italy and Spain. From T cells, B-cell-depleted T cells, or PBMCs came the material, which was cDNA or gDNA.

Between the trimmed V and J ends, which lost 3 bases and 0 bases, there was a span of 5 bases. Germline V gives CDR1 LNHDA, CDR2 SQIVND (reference sequence). The CDR3 runs to 14 residues. In the original analysis: Quantification of nucleated cells was approximated via reference gene primer amplification. Sequencing used immunoSEQ multiplex PCR; TCRdb keeps in-frame clones, though not all of them. From that table come the V and J calls and clone size; the DNA was used to work out D and trimming. The data contain under 200,000 clones, about 80% of them singletons. This chain uses TRBV19 with TRBJ1-4; D is unresolved. What was sequenced was peripheral blood. The receptor was isolated from a human donor with acute or convalescent COVID-19. The donor label of this sample is uncertain. For the CDR3, the DNA is TGTGCCAGTAGTATCGGGACAACTAATGAAAAACTGTTTTTT. As protein: CASSIGTTNEKLFF.